This T cell receptor beta chain stems from a study of human T cells and chemical hapten exposure. At the level of the study: Predominantly women, the patients had alopecia areata, totalis or universalis. Overall study results and limits: PT1 expanded TCR counts correlated positively with patch test score. It was expanded TCRs that formed significantly more large CDR3 similarity clusters than controls did.

The sample's time point: patch test 2, 6 weeks after DPC sensitization. Treatment of the sample: therapeutic diphenylcyclopropenone sensitization with weekly scalp DPC. The library tagged individual cDNA molecules with unique molecular identifiers. TCRdb processed the RACE reads anew with MiXCR; each CDR3 protein has one entry. The sample shows about 140,000 distinct CDR3 sequences, 12% of them seen only once. This clonotype came up many times. Antigen: not known. Germline V gene data show CDR1 as SGHAT and CDR2 as FQNNGV. The length of the CDR3 is 16 residues. The ends lost 4 bases at V and 0 bases at J; junction bases unmatched: 5.

Here the sequenced sample was whole blood, taken in connection with sensitization to the hapten diphenylcyclopropenone (DPC). The chain has TRBV11-2 and TRBJ1-5; 8 bases map to TRBD1. The receptor comes from a woman in her forties or fifties with alopecia areata. Some clones in this sample may be carry-over from other donors' samples. CDR3 residues: CASSSGTGYSNQPQHF. For the CDR3, the DNA is TGTGCCAGCAGCTCCGGGACAGGTTATAGCAATCAGCCCCAGCATTTT.